These 29 T cell receptor beta chains share one sample of origin, sequenced in a study of blood T cell repertoires in COVID-19. Clones were sequenced by immunoSEQ multiplex PCR, and TCRdb holds only the in-frame ones, with some missing. The sample carries hundreds of thousands of clones, 90% recorded once. The source material was PBMCs or T cells enriched from blood (not recorded which). The receptors derive from a woman aged 18-35 years with acute COVID-19.

This chain links TRBV30 with TRBJ2-7; D ambiguous. The CDR3 is 13 residues long. V lost 1 base and J lost 0, with 7 bases in between. Germline CDR1 and CDR2: GTSNPN and SVGIG (reference sequence). The CDR3: CAWSAKNSYEQYF. CDR3 in DNA: TGTGCCTGGAGTGCTAAGAACTCCTACGAGCAGTACTTC. The variable domain in full, with the rest retrieved from reference TRBV30 and TRBJ2-7, is SQTIHQWPATLVQPVGSPLSLECTVEGTSNPNLYWYRQAAGRGLQLLFYSVGIGQISSEVPQNLSASRPQDRQFILSSKKLLLSDSGFYLCAWSAKNSYEQYFGPGTRLTVT.

In this sample, this clone turned up many times. The chain uses TRBV5-4 and TRBJ2-7, with a weak D call TRBD1 (6 bases). The CDR3 loop spans 13 amino acids. CDR1 is SGHNT and CDR2 is YYREEE in the germline V gene (reference sequence). V dropped 4 bases and J dropped 2 bases, with 10 bases sitting between them. The CDR3 region is CASSKGQAYEQYF. For the CDR3, the DNA is TGTGCCAGCAGCAAGGGACAAGCCTACGAGCAGTACTTC.

The gene calls are TRBV27 and TRBJ1-6, with D possibly being TRBD1 (5 bases). Trimming removed 6 bases from V and 0 bases from J, with 6 bases in between. The CDR3 covers 14 residues. Germline V gene data show CDR1 as MNHEY and CDR2 as SMNVEV (reference sequence). In DNA form, the CDR3 reads TGTGCCAGCAGAGACAGCTCCTATAATTCACCCCTCCACTTT. Translating gives CASRDSSYNSPLHF.

DNA of the CDR3: TGTGCCTGGAGGGGCTGGGGCAGCTATGAAAAACTGTTTTTT. It translates to CAWRGWGSYEKLFF. This rearrangement joins TRBV30 to TRBJ1-4; D is perhaps TRBD1 (5 bases). CDR3 length: 14 amino acids. Germline CDR1 reads GTSNPN; CDR2 reads SVGIG (reference sequence). V dropped 3 bases and J dropped 6 bases, with 14 bases sitting between them. The entire variable domain, with the rest obtained from reference TRBV30 and TRBJ1-4, is as follows: SQTIHQWPATLVQPVGSPLSLECTVEGTSNPNLYWYRQAAGRGLQLLFYSVGIGQISSEVPQNLSASRPQDRQFILSSKKLLLSDSGFYLCAWRGWGSYEKLFFGSGTQLSVL.

The V gene is TRBV6-6, the J gene TRBJ2-7, with 7 bases aligning to TRBD2. Trimming took 5 bases from V and 6 from J; bases not matched to a gene: 7. The CDR3 consists of 13 residues. The germline CDR1 and CDR2 sequences are MNHNY and SVGAGI (reference sequence). In nucleotides, the CDR3 is TGTGCCAGCAGTCGCGGCGGGAGAGGCGAGCAGTACTTC. Its protein is CASSRGGRGEQYF.

The chain employs TRBV5-4 and TRBJ2-1, with 7 bases identical to TRBD2. The ends lost 1 base at V and 8 bases at J; junction bases unmatched: 15. This CDR3 is 17 amino acids long. The germline V gene encodes CDR1 SGHNT and CDR2 YYREEE (reference sequence). CDR3 residues: CASSLKWGRADFDEQFF. In DNA, the CDR3 is TGTGCCAGCAGCTTGAAGTGGGGGAGGGCCGATTTCGATGAGCAGTTCTTC.

This rearrangement joins TRBV29-1 to TRBJ2-1; 8 nucleotides agree with TRBD2. CDR3 length: 19 residues. V shed 7 bases, J shed 6 bases, and the junction held 26 bases outside the gene matches. The germline CDR1 and CDR2 sequences are SQVTM and ANQGSEA. CDR3 in DNA: TGCAGCGGCGGGGCGGATTTTCGGGAGGGCCTCCGGTGGGGCAATGAGCAGTTCTTC. Translation: CSGGADFREGLRWGNEQFF.

The chain has TRBV5-1 and TRBJ1-4; D is possibly TRBD1 (6 bases). V was shortened by 1 base and J by 7 bases, with 11 bases between the two germline ends. Per the germline V gene, CDR1 is SGHRS and CDR2 is YFSETQ. The CDR3 spans 14 residues. DNA for the CDR3: TGCGCCAGCAGCTTGAGCAGGGGTGCTGAAAAACTGTTTTTT. Its translation is CASSLSRGAEKLFF.

The CDR3 loop reads CASRRDRGLEKLFF. In DNA form, the CDR3 reads TGTGCCAGCAGGCGGGACAGGGGGCTTGAAAAACTGTTTTTT. J is TRBJ1-4 and V is TRBV28; 12 bases align to TRBD1. The CDR3 has 14 residues. Germline V gene lookup returns CDR1 MDHEN and CDR2 SYDVKM. The V gene end was trimmed by 6 bases and the J gene end by 7 bases; junction bases not matched to a gene: 3.

The rearrangement joins TRBV10-3 to TRBJ1-3, with unresolved D. CDR3 length equals 14 residues. From germline, CDR1 is ENHRY and CDR2 SYGVKD. V was shortened by 2 bases and J by 2 bases, with 7 bases between the two germline ends. CDR3 sequence reads: CAISEAQAGNTIYF. The CDR3 region has the DNA TGTGCCATCAGTGAGGCCCAGGCTGGAAACACCATATATTTT.

CDR3 sequence: CAIEPGQGAYEQYF. CDR3 coding DNA: TGTGCCATCGAACCGGGACAGGGGGCCTACGAGCAGTACTTC. The rearrangement uses TRBV10-3 and TRBJ2-7; 11 nucleotides align to TRBD1. Germline V CDR1 and CDR2: ENHRY, SYGVKD. With 8 bases clipped from V and 2 bases from J, the junction kept 5 bases outside the gene matches. The CDR3 totals 14 residues.

J is TRBJ2-1 and V is TRBV3-1 (or the pseudogene TRBV3-2), with D possibly matching TRBD1 (6 bases). CDR1 and CDR2 (germline): LGHDT, YNNKEL (reference sequence). Trimming left V 4 bases short and J 8 bases short, with 24 bases between. This CDR3 has 17 residues. CDR3 DNA sequence: TGTGCCAGCAGCCGCGAAAGGGTGGCAGGGCCAGGGGATGAGCAGTTCTTC. This gives the protein CASSRERVAGPGDEQFF.

J is TRBJ2-7 and V is TRBV6-1; possibly TRBD2 for D (5 bases). The CDR3 loop spans 13 amino acids. The V gene's germline CDR1 is MNHNS and CDR2 SASEGT. V lost 1 base and J 8 bases, leaving 12 bases between the germline ends. Here the CDR3 reads CASSEGRYTKQYF. DNA for the CDR3: TGTGCCAGCAGTGAAGGGAGGTATACGAAGCAGTACTTC.

The chain employs TRBV5-6 and TRBJ2-7; tentatively, D is TRBD2 (6 bases). The CDR3 is 13 amino acids. Trimming took off 4 bases at V and 2 bases at J, with 10 bases between the two ends. Germline V gene data show CDR1 as SGHDT and CDR2 as YYEEEE. The CDR3 spells CASSGGKTYEQYF. In DNA form, the CDR3 reads TGTGCCAGCAGCGGCGGGAAGACCTACGAGCAGTACTTC.

The CDR3, as DNA: TGTGCCAGCAGCCTCCAACAAGGGGCAGAGACCCAGTACTTC. It is translated as CASSLQQGAETQYF. The chain combines TRBV7-2 with TRBJ2-5; tentatively, D is TRBD1 (5 bases). The CDR3 covers 14 residues. Germline assignment: CDR1 SGHTA and CDR2 FQGNSA. Deletions cut 5 bases from V and 4 bases from J, with 14 bases between.

The rearrangement links TRBV27 to TRBJ2-2; D is unclear. Trimming left V 2 bases short and J 0 bases short, with 7 bases between. The CDR3 runs 15 residues. CDR1 is MNHEY, CDR2 SMNVEV, per germline (reference sequence). The CDR3 protein is CASSLSESNTGELFF. CDR3 nucleotides: TGTGCCAGCAGTTTAAGCGAATCGAACACCGGGGAGCTGTTTTTT.

This chain links TRBV29-1 with TRBJ1-2; no clear D gene. Looked up from germline, CDR1 is SQVTM and CDR2 is ANQGSEA. The CDR3 runs 12 residues. V was shortened by 0 bases and J by 1 base, with 3 bases between the two germline ends. The CDR3 DNA reads TGCAGCGTTGAAGACCGTAACTATGGCTACACCTTC. Translating gives CSVEDRNYGYTF.

V gene TRBV27 combines with J gene TRBJ1-2; 7 bases fit TRBD1. Germline V gene sequence: CDR1 MNHEY, CDR2 SMNVEV (reference sequence). The junction had 6 bases not matched to a gene; V was cut back by 6 bases and J by 5 bases. The CDR3 has 13 residues. The CDR3 coding sequence is TGTGCCAGCAGGCAGGGACAGACTTATGGCTACACCTTC. Translation: CASRQGQTYGYTF.

V usage is TRBV3-1 (or the pseudogene TRBV3-2) and J usage is TRBJ1-2; D may be TRBD1 (6 bases). The ends were cut back, 0 bases at V and 2 bases at J, with 16 bases in the middle. CDR1 and CDR2 (germline): LGHDT, YNNKEL (reference sequence). The CDR3 loop spans 17 amino acids. The CDR3 sequence is CASSQEISTGSNYGYTF. For the CDR3, the DNA is TGTGCCAGCAGCCAAGAGATCTCAACAGGGTCCAACTATGGCTACACCTTC.

The chain carries TRBV13 and TRBJ1-3; a weak D match, TRBD1 (6 bases). This CDR3 spans 16 amino acids. The V gene lost 4 bases and the J gene lost 1 base, with 14 bases spanning the gap. The germline V gene encodes CDR1 PRHDT and CDR2 FYEKMQ (reference sequence). In nucleotides, the CDR3 is TGTGCCAGCAGCTCTCGACAGGACCCGTCTGGAAACACCATATATTTT. As protein: CASSSRQDPSGNTIYF.

In its sample, this clone was seen many times. The chain employs TRBV19 and TRBJ1-5; 7 bases agree with TRBD1. Looked up from germline, CDR1 is LNHDA and CDR2 is SQIVND (reference sequence). V lost 1 base and J lost 1; bases outside the gene matches: 4. This CDR3 region has 16 residues. The CDR3 sequence is CASSIGGRGSNQPQHF. CDR3 nucleotide sequence: TGTGCCAGTAGTATAGGCGGCAGGGGGAGCAATCAGCCCCAGCATTTT.

The chain combines TRBV7-9 with TRBJ2-3; D call uncertain. Germline V gene data show CDR1 as SEHNR and CDR2 as FQNEAQ (reference sequence). Trimming pared 4 bases from V and 1 base from J, leaving 6 bases between. CDR3 length equals 13 residues. The CDR3 sequence is CASSWAGTDTQYF. The CDR3, as DNA: TGTGCCAGCAGCTGGGCAGGCACAGATACGCAGTATTTT.

In its sample, this clone was seen once. The rearrangement links TRBV27 to TRBJ2-1; 10 bases map to TRBD2. This CDR3 is 18 amino acids long. Germline CDR1 and CDR2: MNHEY and SMNVEV (reference sequence). The V and J ends lost 4 bases and 2 bases, in that order; junction bases with no gene match: 11. The CDR3: CASSSSRRTSGTYNEQFF. CDR3 in DNA: TGTGCCAGCAGTTCCTCACGTAGGACTAGCGGCACCTACAATGAGCAGTTCTTC.

The rearrangement uses TRBV27 and TRBJ1-5; D is uncertain. The CDR3 runs to 14 residues. V lost 3 bases to trimming and J lost 8 bases, with 14 bases between them. Germline lookup yields CDR1 MNHEY and CDR2 SMNVEV (reference sequence). CDR3 nucleotide sequence: TGTGCCAGCAGTTTGACTGATTCAGCGGAGCCCCAGCATTTT. This encodes CASSLTDSAEPQHF.

This chain links TRBV14 with TRBJ1-1, with TRBD1 identical over 8 bases. V gave up 4 bases and J gave up 3 bases; unmatched junction bases: 1. Germline values: CDR1 SGHDN, CDR2 FVKESK. The CDR3 covers 13 residues. The CDR3 sequence: CASSRQGYTEAFF. The CDR3 DNA is TGTGCCAGCAGCCGACAGGGGTACACTGAAGCTTTCTTT.

The chain joins TRBV7-2 to TRBJ1-3, with 7 bases fitting TRBD1. Trimming cost V 2 bases and J 4 bases; bases outside gene matches: 14. In germline, CDR1 is SGHTA, CDR2 FQGNSA. The CDR3 totals 18 residues. As DNA, the CDR3 is TGTGCCAGCAGCTTATATCCCACCCAAGGGGGCGCGGGAAACACCATATATTTT. It codes for CASSLYPTQGGAGNTIYF. The entire variable domain, with the rest obtained from reference TRBV7-2 and TRBJ1-3, is as follows: GAGVSQSPSNKVTEKGKDVELRCDPISGHTALYWYRQSLGQGLEFLIYFQGNSAPDKSGLPSDRFSAERTGGSVSTLTIQRTQQEDSAVYLCASSLYPTQGGAGNTIYFGEGSWLTVV.

The chain recombines TRBV28 with TRBJ2-1, with a weak D call TRBD2 (5 bases). The germline V and J ends were trimmed by 0 bases and 1 base, with 13 bases remaining between them. Germline CDR1 and CDR2: MDHEN and SYDVKM. CDR3 length: 17 amino acids. CDR3 loop: CASSLWHSGRSYNEQFF. CDR3 DNA: TGTGCCAGCAGTTTATGGCACAGCGGACGATCCTACAATGAGCAGTTCTTC.

This chain uses TRBV11-3 with TRBJ2-3; perhaps TRBD2 as D (6 bases). Between the trimmed V and J ends, which lost 1 base and 1 base, there was a span of 9 bases. The CDR3 is 15 residues long. CDR1 SGHNT and CDR2 YENEEA come from the germline V gene. The CDR3 region has the DNA TGTGCCAGCAGCTTAGGGCGGGGCGGCACAGATACGCAGTATTTT. This sequence encodes CASSLGRGGTDTQYF.

The chain recombines TRBV4-1 with TRBJ2-6; TRBD2 might be the D (6 bases). The CDR3 runs to 16 residues. Germline CDR1 is MGHRA and CDR2 is YSYEKL. V was shortened by 0 bases and J by 3 bases, with 9 bases between the two germline ends. The CDR3 DNA sequence: TGCGCCAGCAGCCAAGAAGGCGGGGTTGGGGCCAACGTCCTGACTTTC. It encodes CASSQEGGVGANVLTF.